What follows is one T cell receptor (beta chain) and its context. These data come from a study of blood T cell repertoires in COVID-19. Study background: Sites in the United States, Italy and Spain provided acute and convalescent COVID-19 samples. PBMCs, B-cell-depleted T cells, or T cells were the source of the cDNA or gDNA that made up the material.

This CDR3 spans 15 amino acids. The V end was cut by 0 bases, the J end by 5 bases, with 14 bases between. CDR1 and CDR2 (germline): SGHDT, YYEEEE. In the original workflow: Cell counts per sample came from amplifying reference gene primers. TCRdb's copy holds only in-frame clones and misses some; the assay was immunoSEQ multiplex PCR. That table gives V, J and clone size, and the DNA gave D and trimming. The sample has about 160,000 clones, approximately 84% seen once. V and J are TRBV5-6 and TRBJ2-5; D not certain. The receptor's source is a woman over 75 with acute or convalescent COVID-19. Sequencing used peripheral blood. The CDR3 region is CASSLVEVRKETQYF. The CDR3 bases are TGTGCCAGCAGCTTGGTAGAGGTGCGGAAGGAGACCCAGTACTTC.